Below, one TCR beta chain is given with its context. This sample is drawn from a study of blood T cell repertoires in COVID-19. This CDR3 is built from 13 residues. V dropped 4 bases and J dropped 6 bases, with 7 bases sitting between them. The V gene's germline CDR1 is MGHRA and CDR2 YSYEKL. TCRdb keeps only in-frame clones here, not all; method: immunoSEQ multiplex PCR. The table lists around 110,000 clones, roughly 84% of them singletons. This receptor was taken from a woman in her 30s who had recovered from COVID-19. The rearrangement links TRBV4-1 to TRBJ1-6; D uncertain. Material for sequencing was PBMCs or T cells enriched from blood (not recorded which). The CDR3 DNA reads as TGCGCCAGCAGCCGAGTCCTTAATTCACCCCTCCACTTT. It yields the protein CASSRVLNSPLHF.